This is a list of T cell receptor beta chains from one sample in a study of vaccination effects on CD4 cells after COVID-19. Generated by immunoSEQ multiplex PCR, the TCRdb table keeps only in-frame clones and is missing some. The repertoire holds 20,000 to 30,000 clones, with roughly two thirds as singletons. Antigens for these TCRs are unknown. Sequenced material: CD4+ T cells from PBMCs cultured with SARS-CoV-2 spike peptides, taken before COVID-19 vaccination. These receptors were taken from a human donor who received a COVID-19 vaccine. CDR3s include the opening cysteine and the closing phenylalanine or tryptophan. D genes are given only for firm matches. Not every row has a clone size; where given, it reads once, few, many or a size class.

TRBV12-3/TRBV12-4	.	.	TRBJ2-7	TGTGCCAGCAGTCTCCTCCCCTACGAGCAGTACTTC	CASSLLPYEQYF
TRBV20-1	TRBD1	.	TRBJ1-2	TGCAGTGCTAGTACCGGGACAGCCCGCTATGGCTACACCTTC	CSASTGTARYGYTF
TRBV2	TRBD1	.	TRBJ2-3	TGTGCCAGCAGTGAAGCGGGACAGCCACATACGCAGTATTTT	CASSEAGQPHTQYF
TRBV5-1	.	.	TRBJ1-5	TGCGCCAGCAGCTTATTACCTGGGAGCAATCAGCCCCAGCATTTT	CASSLLPGSNQPQHF
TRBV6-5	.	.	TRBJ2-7	TGTGCCAGCAGTTACTCGTCCCGCTATCAGGGCTACGAGCAGTACTTC	CASSYSSRYQGYEQYF
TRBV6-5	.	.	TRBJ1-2	TGTGCCAGTGGTGGGGGGGGCCACTATGGCTACACCTTC	CASGGGGHYGYTF
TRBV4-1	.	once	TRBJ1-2	TGCGCCAGCAGCCAATCCCGTGGGGGCCTCTATGGCTACACCTTC	CASSQSRGGLYGYTF
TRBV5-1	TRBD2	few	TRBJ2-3	TGCGCCAGCAGCTCAGGACTAGGGAGCACAGATACGCAGTATTTT	CASSSGLGSTDTQYF
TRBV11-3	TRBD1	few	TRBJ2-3	TGTGCCAGCAGCTATACCGGGACAGGGCGACCAGATACGCAGTATTTT	CASSYTGTGRPDTQYF
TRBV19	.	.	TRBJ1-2	TGTGCCAGTAGTATAGATGAGGTATTGGGCTATGGCTACACCTTC	CASSIDEVLGYGYTF
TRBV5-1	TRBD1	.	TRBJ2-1	TGCGCCAGCAGCAAGGACAGGGGATACAATGAGCAGTTCTTC	CASSKDRGYNEQFF
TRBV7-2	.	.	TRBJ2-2	TGTGCCAGCAGCTTCCAGAACGTCCGAAACGGGGAGCTGTTTTTT	CASSFQNVRNGELFF
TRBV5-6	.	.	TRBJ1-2	TGTGCCAGCAGCACTGCTATGGGCTACACCTTC	CASSTAMGYTF
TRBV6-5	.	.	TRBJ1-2	TGTGCCACCGCGAGGTCAGCAGCTAACTATGGCTACACCTTC	CATARSAANYGYTF
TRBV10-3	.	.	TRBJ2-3	TGTGCCATCAGTGGAGGGGGGGCCACAGATACGCAGTATTTT	CAISGGGATDTQYF
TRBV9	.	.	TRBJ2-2	TGTGCCAGCAGCAAACAGGGATTCACCGGGGAGCTGTTTTTT	CASSKQGFTGELFF
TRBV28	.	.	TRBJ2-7	TGTGCCAGCAGTCCTTCAGGGGAGCACGAGCAGTACTTC	CASSPSGEHEQYF
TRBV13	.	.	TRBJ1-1	TGTGCCAGCAGCTTAGGCCTTCACCGGGCTTCGAACACTGAAGCTTTCTTT	CASSLGLHRASNTEAFF
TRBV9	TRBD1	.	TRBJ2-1	TGTGCCAGCAGCGTAGAAGGACAGGAAACTTACAATGAGCAGTTCTTC	CASSVEGQETYNEQFF
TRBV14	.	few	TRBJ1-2	TGTGCCAGCAGCCAAGGGCCTAACTATGGCTACACCTTC	CASSQGPNYGYTF
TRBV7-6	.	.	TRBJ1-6	TGTGCCAGCAGCTTAAACCCCGTCGGGGGTGGTGGCTATAATTCACCCCTCCACTTT	CASSLNPVGGGGYNSPLHF
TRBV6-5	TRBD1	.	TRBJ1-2	TGTGCCAGTTTGAGGGACAGGGGGAAGTATGGCTACACCTTC	CASLRDRGKYGYTF
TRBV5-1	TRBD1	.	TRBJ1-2	TGCGCCAGCCACAAGGGACAGGGGAAAGGCTACACCTTC	CASHKGQGKGYTF
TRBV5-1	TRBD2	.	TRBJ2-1	TGCGCCAGCAGCTTGGAGACTAGCGACTACAATGAGCAGTTCTTC	CASSLETSDYNEQFF
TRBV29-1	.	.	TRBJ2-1	TGCAGCGTTGAACCAGACTACAATGAGCAGTTCTTC	CSVEPDYNEQFF
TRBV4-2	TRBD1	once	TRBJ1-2	TGTGCCAGCAGCCAATCCGGGACAGGGGGTATCTATGGCTACACCTTC	CASSQSGTGGIYGYTF
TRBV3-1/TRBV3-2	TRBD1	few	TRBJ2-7	TGTGCCAGCAGCCGAGGACAGGGGGATGAGCAGTACTTC	CASSRGQGDEQYF
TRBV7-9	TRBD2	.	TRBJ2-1	TGTGCCAGCAGCTCAAGACGGGAGGGCCGCGGTGAGCAGTTCTTC	CASSSRREGRGEQFF
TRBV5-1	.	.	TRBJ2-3	TGCGCCAGCAGCTTGAGGGGGGCCGCAGATACGCAGTATTTT	CASSLRGAADTQYF
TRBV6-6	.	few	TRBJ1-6	TGTGCCAGCAGCCCCTTTCAGGGGCATAATTCACCCCTCCACTTT	CASSPFQGHNSPLHF
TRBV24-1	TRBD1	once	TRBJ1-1	TGTGCCACCAGTGACGGTGGGACAGGGGGAACTGAAGCTTTCTTT	CATSDGGTGGTEAFF
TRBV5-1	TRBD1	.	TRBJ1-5	TGCGCCAGCAGCCGGGGACAGGGGAGCAATCAGCCCCAGCATTTT	CASSRGQGSNQPQHF
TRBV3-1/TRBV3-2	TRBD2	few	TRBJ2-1	TGTGCCAGCAGCCAAGAACGGCTAGCGGGAGTTTACAATGAGCAGTTCTTC	CASSQERLAGVYNEQFF
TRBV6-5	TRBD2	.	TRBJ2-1	TGTGCCAGCAGTTCGGGACTAGTGAGCTCCTACAATGAGCAGTTCTTC	CASSSGLVSSYNEQFF
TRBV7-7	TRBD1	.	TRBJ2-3	TGTGCCAGCAGCCCAGGGACAGGGAGCACAGATACGCAGTATTTT	CASSPGTGSTDTQYF
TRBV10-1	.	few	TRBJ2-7	TGCGCCAGCAGTGAGTCGACAGCGAGGAACGAGCAGTACTTC	CASSESTARNEQYF
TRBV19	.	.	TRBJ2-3	TGTGCCAGTAGTATAAGGGATACGCAGTATTTT	CASSIRDTQYF
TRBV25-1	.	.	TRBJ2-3	TGTGCCAGCAGTGAAGGGGGCCTATCTAGCACAGATACGCAGTATTTT	CASSEGGLSSTDTQYF
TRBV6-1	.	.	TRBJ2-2	TGTGCCAGCAGTGATAGGCAGAGCGCCACCGGGGAGCTGTTTTTT	CASSDRQSATGELFF
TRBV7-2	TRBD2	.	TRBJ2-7	TGTGCCAGCAGCTTAGAAGGACTAGCGGGAGGGAGGGAGCAGTACTTC	CASSLEGLAGGREQYF
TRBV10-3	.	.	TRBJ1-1	TGTGCCATCAGTGAGCTATTAAGGGTGAGGAACACTGAAGCTTTCTTT	CAISELLRVRNTEAFF
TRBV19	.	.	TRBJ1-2	TGTGCCAGTAGTCGCGCTGTGACAGCGAACTATGGCTACACCTTC	CASSRAVTANYGYTF
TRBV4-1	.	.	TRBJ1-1	TGCGCCAGCAGCCAAGAAAAAAGAGGGTTTGGGTTTGCTGAAGCTTTCTTT	CASSQEKRGFGFAEAFF
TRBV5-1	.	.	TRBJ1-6	TGCGCCAGCAGCTTTAATACGCCAGGGGCACTTAATTCACCCCTCCACTTT	CASSFNTPGALNSPLHF
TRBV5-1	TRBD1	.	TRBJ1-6	TGCGCCAGCAGCTTGGCGGGACAGGGTTCACCCCTCCACTTT	CASSLAGQGSPLHF
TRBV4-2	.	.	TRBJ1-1	TGTGCCAGCGCCTCATCCGCCGGTGAAGCTTTCTTT	CASASSAGEAFF
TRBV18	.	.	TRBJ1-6	TGTGCCAGCTCACCACAGAGGGTAGAGTCACCCCTCCACTTT	CASSPQRVESPLHF
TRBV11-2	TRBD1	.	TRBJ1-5	TGTGCCAGCAGCCATCCCGGCGAGGGGGCGGGTCAGCCCCAGCATTTT	CASSHPGEGAGQPQHF
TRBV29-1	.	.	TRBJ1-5	TGCAGCGTTAAACAGGGTGGGGATCAGCCCCAGCATTTT	CSVKQGGDQPQHF
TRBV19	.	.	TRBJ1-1	TGTGCCAGTAGTAGTGGACTGAACACTGAAGCTTTCTTT	CASSSGLNTEAFF
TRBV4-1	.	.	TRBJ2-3	TGCGCCAGCAGCCAAGCGGGGCTAAGGACGGATACGCAGTATTTT	CASSQAGLRTDTQYF
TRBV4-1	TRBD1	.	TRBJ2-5	TGCGCCAGCAGCTTACAGGGGGCGGGGGAGACCCAGTACTTC	CASSLQGAGETQYF
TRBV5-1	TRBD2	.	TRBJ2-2	TGCGCCAGCAGCTTAGTCGGGGGGATGAACACCGGGGAGCTGTTTTTT	CASSLVGGMNTGELFF
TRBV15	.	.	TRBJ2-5	TGTGCCACCGGTCAACGGTATCAAGAGACCCAGTACTTC	CATGQRYQETQYF
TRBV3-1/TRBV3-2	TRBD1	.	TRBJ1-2	TGTGCCAGCAGTGATGGGCAGGGGGCAGGCGGCTACACCTTC	CASSDGQGAGGYTF
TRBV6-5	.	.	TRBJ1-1	TGTGCCAGCAGACAGGGTTTGAGGACTGAAGCTTTCTTT	CASRQGLRTEAFF
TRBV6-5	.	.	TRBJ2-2	TGTGCCAGCGCGCGACCCACCGGGGAGCTGTTTTTT	CASARPTGELFF
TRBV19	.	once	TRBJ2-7	TGTGCCAGTGGAGGGCAACTCTCCTACGAGCAGTACTTC	CASGGQLSYEQYF
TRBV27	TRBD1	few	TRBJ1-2	TGTGCCAGCAGTTTAGGGACAGGCGATGGCTACACCTTC	CASSLGTGDGYTF
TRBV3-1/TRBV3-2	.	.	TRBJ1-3	TGTGCCAGCAGCCGAGGAGAGGATGGAAACACCATATATTTT	CASSRGEDGNTIYF